This T cell receptor (beta chain) appears in the sequencing data of a study of blood T cell repertoires in COVID-19. As for the study in general: Acute-phase and convalescent COVID-19 samples originated in the United States, Italy and Spain. T cells, B-cell-depleted T cells, or PBMCs provided the cDNA or gDNA that served as material.

This clone was observed a few times. As originally analysed: Reference gene primers were amplified, and this amplification served to estimate nucleated cell counts. Clones were sequenced by immunoSEQ multiplex PCR, and TCRdb holds only the in-frame ones, with some missing. Clone size and the V and J calls come from that table; the DNA yielded D and trimming. Among 200,000 to 300,000 clones listed, 80% to 85% were seen once. CDR3 length equals 13 residues. CDR1 and CDR2 from the germline V gene are SGHNT and YYREEE (reference sequence). The ends were cut back, 1 base at V and 4 bases at J, with 8 bases in the middle.

This chain uses TRBV5-4 with TRBJ1-1; D is ambiguous. Sequencing was done on a sample of peripheral blood. The sequence was obtained from a man in his forties with acute or convalescent COVID-19. The CDR3 region has the DNA TGTGCCAGCAGCTTGCGAGTTGGCACTGAAGCTTTCTTT. Its translation is CASSLRVGTEAFF.